This T cell receptor beta chain was found in a study of CXCR3-negative and CXCR3-positive naive CD8 T cells. Background on the study: Per-library TRB read counts averaged about 1.5 +/- 0.3 million, adding up to 110 million to 150 million in total.

With regard to this clonotype: What it recognizes is unknown.

Broader study findings: For CXCR3-positive naive cells, TRB CDR3s were more hydrophobic than those of CXCR3-negative naive cells.

The CDR3 loop spans 12 amino acids. Germline CDR1 DFQATT, CDR2 SNEGSKA (reference sequence). TRB cDNA libraries were made by UMI-labeled 5' RACE. TCRdb derives one entry per CDR3 protein from the 5' RACE reads, leaving out DNA. Recorded for this sample: about 150,000 distinct CDR3 sequences. Within the CD8+ T cell compartment, naive cells were CD45RO-CCR7+CD27+CD95-. Sequenced: naive CXCR3+ CD8+ T cells from blood. As to subset: CD45RO-CCR7+CD27+CD95- naive CD8+ T cells expressing CXCR3 (TNR3+). The TCR was taken from a human donor in good health. Some clones in this sample may be carry-over from other donors' samples. J is TRBJ2-7 and V is TRBV20-1; there is no DNA to check the TCRdb D call of TRBD1. The CDR3 sequence is CSVRGGGYEQYF.